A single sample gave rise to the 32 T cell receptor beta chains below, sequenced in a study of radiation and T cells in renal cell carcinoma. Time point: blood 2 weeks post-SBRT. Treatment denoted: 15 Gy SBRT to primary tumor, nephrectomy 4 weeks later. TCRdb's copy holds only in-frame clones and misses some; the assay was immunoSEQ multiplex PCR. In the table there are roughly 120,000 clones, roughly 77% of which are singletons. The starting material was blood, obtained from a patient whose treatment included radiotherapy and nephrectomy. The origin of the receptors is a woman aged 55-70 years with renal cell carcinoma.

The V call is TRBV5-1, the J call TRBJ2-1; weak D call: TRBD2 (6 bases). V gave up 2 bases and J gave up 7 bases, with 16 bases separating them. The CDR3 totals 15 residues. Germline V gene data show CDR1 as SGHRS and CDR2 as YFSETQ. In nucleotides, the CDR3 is TGCGCCAGCAGCTTAACAACCGGGGCGGGAAATGAGCAGTTCTTC. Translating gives CASSLTTGAGNEQFF. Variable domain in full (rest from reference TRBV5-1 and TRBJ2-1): KAGVTQTPRYLIKTRGQQVTLSCSPISGHRSVSWYQQTPGQGLQFLFEYFSETQRNKGNFPGRFSGRQFSNSRSEMNVSTLELGDSALYLCASSLTTGAGNEQFFGPGTRLTVL.

In nucleotides, the CDR3 is TGTGCCAGCTCACAAACGGACAGCCAAGAGACCCAGTACTTC. Translating gives CASSQTDSQETQYF. This chain links TRBV18 with TRBJ2-5; D is possibly TRBD1 (6 bases). This CDR3 contains 14 residues. Germline V gene data show CDR1 as KGHSH and CDR2 as LQKENI. Trimming shortened V by 4 bases and J by 1 base, and 10 bases separated the two germline ends.

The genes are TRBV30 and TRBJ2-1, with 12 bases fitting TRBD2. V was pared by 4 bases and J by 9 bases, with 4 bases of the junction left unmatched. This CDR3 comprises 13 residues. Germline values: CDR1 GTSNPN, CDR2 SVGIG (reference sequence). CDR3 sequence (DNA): TGTGCCTGGACAAGACTAGCGGGAGCTGAGCAGTTCTTC. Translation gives CAWTRLAGAEQFF.

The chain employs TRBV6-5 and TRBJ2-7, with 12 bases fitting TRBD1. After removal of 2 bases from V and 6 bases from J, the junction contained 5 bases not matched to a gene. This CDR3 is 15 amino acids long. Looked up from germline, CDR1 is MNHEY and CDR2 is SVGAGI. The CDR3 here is CASSYNRDRGLEQYF. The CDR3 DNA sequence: TGTGCCAGCAGTTACAACCGGGACAGGGGGCTCGAGCAGTACTTC.

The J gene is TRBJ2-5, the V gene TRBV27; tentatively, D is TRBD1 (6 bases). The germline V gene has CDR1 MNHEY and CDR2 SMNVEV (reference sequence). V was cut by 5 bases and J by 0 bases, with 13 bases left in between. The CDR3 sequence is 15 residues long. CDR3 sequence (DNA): TGTGCCAGCAGTCCTCAACAGGGTCACCAAGAGACCCAGTACTTC. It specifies CASSPQQGHQETQYF.

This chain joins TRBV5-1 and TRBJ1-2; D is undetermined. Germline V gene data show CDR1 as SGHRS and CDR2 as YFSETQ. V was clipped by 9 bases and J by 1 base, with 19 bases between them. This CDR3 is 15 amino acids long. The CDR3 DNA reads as TGCGCCACCAACGAAGACCCCGCCCGTAACTATGGCTACACCTTC. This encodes CATNEDPARNYGYTF. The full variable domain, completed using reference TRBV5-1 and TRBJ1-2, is KAGVTQTPRYLIKTRGQQVTLSCSPISGHRSVSWYQQTPGQGLQFLFEYFSETQRNKGNFPGRFSGRQFSNSRSEMNVSTLELGDSALYLCATNEDPARNYGYTFGSGTRLTVV.

In DNA form, the CDR3 reads TGTGCCAGCAGTTACTGGACAGGGGACGAGCAGTACTTC. This translates into CASSYWTGDEQYF. The rearrangement uses TRBV7-2 and TRBJ2-7, with 9 bases lining up with TRBD1. This CDR3 comprises 13 residues. From germline, CDR1 is SGHTA and CDR2 FQGNSA. Trimming at V came to 6 bases and at J to 5 bases, leaving 5 bases not matched to a gene.

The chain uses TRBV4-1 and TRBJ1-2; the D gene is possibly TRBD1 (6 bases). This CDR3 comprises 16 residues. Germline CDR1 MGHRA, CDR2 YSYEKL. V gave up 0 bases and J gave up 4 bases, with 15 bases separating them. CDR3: CASSQDYGGTFYGYTF. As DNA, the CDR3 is TGCGCCAGCAGCCAAGATTACGGGGGGACATTCTATGGCTACACCTTC.

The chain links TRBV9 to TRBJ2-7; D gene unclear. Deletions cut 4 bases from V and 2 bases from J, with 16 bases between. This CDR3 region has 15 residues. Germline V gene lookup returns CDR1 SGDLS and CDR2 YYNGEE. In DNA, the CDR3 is TGTGCCAGCAGCCCCCTCGACGTGAATCCCTACGAGCAGTACTTC. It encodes CASSPLDVNPYEQYF.

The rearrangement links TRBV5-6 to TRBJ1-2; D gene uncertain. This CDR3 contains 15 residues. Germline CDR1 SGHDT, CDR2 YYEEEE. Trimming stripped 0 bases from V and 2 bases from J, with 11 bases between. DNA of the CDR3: TGTGCCAGCAGCTTGGTTGGTCCGGTGAACTATGGCTACACCTTC. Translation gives CASSLVGPVNYGYTF.

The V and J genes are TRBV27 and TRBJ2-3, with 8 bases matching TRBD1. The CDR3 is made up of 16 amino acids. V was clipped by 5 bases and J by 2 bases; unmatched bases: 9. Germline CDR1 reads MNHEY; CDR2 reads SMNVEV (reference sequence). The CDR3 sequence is CASSLGQGQPTDTQYF. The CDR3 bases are TGTGCCAGCAGTCTCGGACAGGGTCAACCCACAGATACGCAGTATTTT.

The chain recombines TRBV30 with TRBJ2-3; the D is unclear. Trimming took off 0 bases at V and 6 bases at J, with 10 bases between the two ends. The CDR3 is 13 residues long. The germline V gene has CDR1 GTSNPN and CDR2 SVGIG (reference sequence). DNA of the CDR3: TGTGCCTGGAGTGTACGATTTGCTGATACGCAGTATTTT. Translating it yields CAWSVRFADTQYF. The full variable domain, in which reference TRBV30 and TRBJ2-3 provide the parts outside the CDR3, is SQTIHQWPATLVQPVGSPLSLECTVEGTSNPNLYWYRQAAGRGLQLLFYSVGIGQISSEVPQNLSASRPQDRQFILSSKKLLLSDSGFYLCAWSVRFADTQYFGPGTRLTVL.

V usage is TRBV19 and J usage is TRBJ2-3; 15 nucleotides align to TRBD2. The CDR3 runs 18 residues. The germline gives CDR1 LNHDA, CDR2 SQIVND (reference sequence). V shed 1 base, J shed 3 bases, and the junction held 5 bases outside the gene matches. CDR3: CASSIAWGTSGGTDTQYF. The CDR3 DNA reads TGTGCCAGTAGTATAGCGTGGGGGACTAGCGGGGGGACAGATACGCAGTATTTT.

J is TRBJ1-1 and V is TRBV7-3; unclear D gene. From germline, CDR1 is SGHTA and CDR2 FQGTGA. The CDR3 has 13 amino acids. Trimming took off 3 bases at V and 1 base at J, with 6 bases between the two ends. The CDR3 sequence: CASSLDTNTEAFF. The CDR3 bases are TGTGCCAGCAGCTTGGATACGAACACTGAAGCTTTCTTT.

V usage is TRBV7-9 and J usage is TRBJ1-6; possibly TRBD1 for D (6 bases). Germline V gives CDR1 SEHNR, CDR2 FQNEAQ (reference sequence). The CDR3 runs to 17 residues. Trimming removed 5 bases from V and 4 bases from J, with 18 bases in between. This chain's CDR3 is CASSQAEGEGYNSPLHF. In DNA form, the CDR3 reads TGTGCCAGCAGCCAGGCGGAGGGGGAAGGATATAATTCACCCCTCCACTTT. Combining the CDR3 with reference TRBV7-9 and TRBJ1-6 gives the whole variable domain DTGVSQNPRHKITKRGQNVTFRCDPISEHNRLYWYRQTLGQGPEFLTYFQNEAQLEKSRLLSDRFSAERPKGSFSTLEIQRTEQGDSAMYLCASSQAEGEGYNSPLHFGNGTRLTVT.

The CDR3 coding sequence is TGTGCCAGCAGCTTAGGGGGACAGGGTGCCGATGAGCAGTTCTTC. This gives the protein CASSLGGQGADEQFF. The V and J genes are TRBV11-3 and TRBJ2-1, with 9 bases aligning to TRBD1. This CDR3 contains 15 residues. Germline V gene lookup returns CDR1 SGHNT and CDR2 YENEEA. The junction had 6 bases not matched to a gene; V was cut back by 1 base and J by 8 bases.

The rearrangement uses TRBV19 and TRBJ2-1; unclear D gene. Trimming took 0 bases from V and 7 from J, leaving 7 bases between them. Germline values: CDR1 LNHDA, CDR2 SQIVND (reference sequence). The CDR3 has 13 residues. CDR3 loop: CASSIDNWNEQFF. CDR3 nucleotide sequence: TGTGCCAGTAGTATAGATAATTGGAATGAGCAGTTCTTC.

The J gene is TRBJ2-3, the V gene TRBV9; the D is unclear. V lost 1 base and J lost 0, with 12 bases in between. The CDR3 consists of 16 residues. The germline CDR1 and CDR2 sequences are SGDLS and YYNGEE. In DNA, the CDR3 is TGTGCCAGCAGCGTAACCGCTAACCCTAGCACAGATACGCAGTATTTT. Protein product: CASSVTANPSTDTQYF.

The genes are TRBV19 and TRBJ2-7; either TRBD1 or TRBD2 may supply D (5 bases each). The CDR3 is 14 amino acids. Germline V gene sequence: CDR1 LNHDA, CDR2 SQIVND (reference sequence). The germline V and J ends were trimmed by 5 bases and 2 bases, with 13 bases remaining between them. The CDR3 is CASSGPGPPYEQYF. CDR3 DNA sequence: TGTGCCAGTAGTGGGCCGGGGCCCCCCTACGAGCAGTACTTC. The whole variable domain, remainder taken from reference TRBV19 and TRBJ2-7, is DGGITQSPKYLFRKEGQNVTLSCEQNLNHDAMYWYRQDPGQGLRLIYYSQIVNDFQKGDIAEGYSVSREKKESFPLTVTSAQKNPTAFYLCASSGPGPPYEQYFGPGTRLTVT.

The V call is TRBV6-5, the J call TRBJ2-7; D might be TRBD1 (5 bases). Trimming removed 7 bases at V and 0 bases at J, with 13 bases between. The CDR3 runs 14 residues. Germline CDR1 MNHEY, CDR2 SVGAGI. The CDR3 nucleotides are TGTGCCAGCAAATCAGGGTTGATCTCCTACGAGCAGTACTTC. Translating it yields CASKSGLISYEQYF.

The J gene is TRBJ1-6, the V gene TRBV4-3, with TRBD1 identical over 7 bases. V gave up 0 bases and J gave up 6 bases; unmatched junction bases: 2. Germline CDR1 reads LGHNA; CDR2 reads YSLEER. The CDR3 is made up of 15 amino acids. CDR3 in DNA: TGCGCCAGCAGCCAAGACGGGACAGTTAATTCACCCCTCCACTTT. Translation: CASSQDGTVNSPLHF.

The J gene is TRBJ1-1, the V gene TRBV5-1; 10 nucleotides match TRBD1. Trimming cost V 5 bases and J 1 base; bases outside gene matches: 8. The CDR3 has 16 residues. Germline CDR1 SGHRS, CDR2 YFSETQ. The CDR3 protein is CASRPRQGARNTEAFF. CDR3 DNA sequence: TGCGCCAGCAGACCAAGACAGGGGGCGAGGAACACTGAAGCTTTCTTT.

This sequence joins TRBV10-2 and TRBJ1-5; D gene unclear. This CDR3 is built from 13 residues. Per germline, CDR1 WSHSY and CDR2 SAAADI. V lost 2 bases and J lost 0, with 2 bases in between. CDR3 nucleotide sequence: TGCGCCAGCAGTGAGAGTAGCAATCAGCCCCAGCATTTT. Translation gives CASSESSNQPQHF.

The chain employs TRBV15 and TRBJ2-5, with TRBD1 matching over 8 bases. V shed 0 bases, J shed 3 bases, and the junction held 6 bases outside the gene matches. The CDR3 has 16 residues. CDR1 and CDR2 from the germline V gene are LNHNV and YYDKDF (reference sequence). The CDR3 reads CATSRDPRQGKETQYF. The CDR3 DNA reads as TGTGCCACCAGCAGAGATCCCCGACAGGGGAAAGAGACCCAGTACTTC.

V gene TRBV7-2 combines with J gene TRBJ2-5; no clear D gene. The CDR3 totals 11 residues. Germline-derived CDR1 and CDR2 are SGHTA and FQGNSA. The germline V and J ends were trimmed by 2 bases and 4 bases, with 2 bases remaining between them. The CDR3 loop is CASSLPETQYF. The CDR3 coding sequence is TGTGCCAGCAGCTTACCAGAGACCCAGTACTTC.

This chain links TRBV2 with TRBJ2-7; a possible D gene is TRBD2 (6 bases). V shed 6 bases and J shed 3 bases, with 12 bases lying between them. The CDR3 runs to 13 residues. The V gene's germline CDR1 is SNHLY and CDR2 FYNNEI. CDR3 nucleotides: TGTGCCAGCAGGAACACGGGAGACTACGAGCAGTACTTC. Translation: CASRNTGDYEQYF.

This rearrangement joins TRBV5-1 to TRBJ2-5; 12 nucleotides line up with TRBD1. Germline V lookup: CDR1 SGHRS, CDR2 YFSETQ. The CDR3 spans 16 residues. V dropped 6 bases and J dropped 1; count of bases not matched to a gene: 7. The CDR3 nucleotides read TGCGCCAGCAAAAGGGGGACAGGGGGCTTCCAAGAGACCCAGTACTTC. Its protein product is CASKRGTGGFQETQYF.

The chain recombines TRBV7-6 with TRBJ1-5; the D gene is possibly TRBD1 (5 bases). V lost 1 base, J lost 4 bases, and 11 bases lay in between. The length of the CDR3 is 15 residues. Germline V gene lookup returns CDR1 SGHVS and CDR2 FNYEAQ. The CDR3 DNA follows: TGTGCCAGCAGCTTAGGGGGGTGGGGGAATCAGCCCCAGCATTTT. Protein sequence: CASSLGGWGNQPQHF.

CDR3 protein: CASSPGTVNTEAFF. CDR3 bases: TGTGCCAGCAGTCCAGGGACGGTGAACACTGAAGCTTTCTTT. This sequence joins TRBV27 and TRBJ1-1; D might be TRBD1 (5 bases). The CDR3 runs to 14 residues. Trimming took 5 bases from V and 0 from J, leaving 10 bases between them. Germline CDR1 MNHEY, CDR2 SMNVEV (reference sequence).

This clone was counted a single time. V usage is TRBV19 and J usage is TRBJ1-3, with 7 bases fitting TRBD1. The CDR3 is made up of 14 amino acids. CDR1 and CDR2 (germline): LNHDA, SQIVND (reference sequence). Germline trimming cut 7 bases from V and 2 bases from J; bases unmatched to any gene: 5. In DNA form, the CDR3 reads TGTGCCAGTACCCAAGACAGGGCTGGAAACACCATATATTTT. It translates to CASTQDRAGNTIYF. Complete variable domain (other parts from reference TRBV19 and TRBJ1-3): DGGITQSPKYLFRKEGQNVTLSCEQNLNHDAMYWYRQDPGQGLRLIYYSQIVNDFQKGDIAEGYSVSREKKESFPLTVTSAQKNPTAFYLCASTQDRAGNTIYFGEGSWLTVV.

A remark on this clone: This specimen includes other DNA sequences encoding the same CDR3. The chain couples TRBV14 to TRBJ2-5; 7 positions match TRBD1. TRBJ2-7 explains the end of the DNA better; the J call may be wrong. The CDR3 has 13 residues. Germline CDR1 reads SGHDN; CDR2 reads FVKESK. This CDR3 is CASSSGQTYEQYF. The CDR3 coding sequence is TGTGCCAGCTCCTCGGGACAGACCTACGAGCAGTACTTC.

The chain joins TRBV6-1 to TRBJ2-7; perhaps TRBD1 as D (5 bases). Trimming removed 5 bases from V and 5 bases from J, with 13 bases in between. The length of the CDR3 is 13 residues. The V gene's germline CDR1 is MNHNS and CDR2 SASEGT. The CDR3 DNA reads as TGTGCCAGCAGTTCCCTGGGGCGGAACGAGCAGTACTTC. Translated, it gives CASSSLGRNEQYF.